This T cell receptor beta chain was sequenced in a study of blood T cell repertoires in COVID-19. The ends lost 4 bases at V and 8 bases at J; junction bases unmatched: 10. This CDR3 contains 15 residues. Germline V gives CDR1 MGHDK, CDR2 SYGVNS. This table comes from immunoSEQ multiplex PCR, and its TCRdb copy is limited to in-frame clones, with some not included. Of about 190,000 clones listed, roughly 73% were seen once; the top ten hold approximately 3%. The chain employs TRBV25-1 and TRBJ1-4, with 7 bases that match TRBD1. The sequenced sample consisted of peripheral blood. The sequence derives from an elderly woman with active or convalescent COVID-19. The CDR3 is CASSVPTGSSEKLFF. The CDR3, as DNA: TGTGCCAGCAGTGTCCCGACAGGGAGCTCAGAAAAACTGTTTTTT. The full variable domain, its missing parts supplied by reference TRBV25-1 and TRBJ1-4, is EADIYQTPRYLVIGTGKKITLECSQTMGHDKMYWYQQDPGMELHLIHYSYGVNSTEKGDLSSESTVSRIRTEHFPLTLESARPSHTSQYLCASSVPTGSSEKLFFGSGTQLSVL.